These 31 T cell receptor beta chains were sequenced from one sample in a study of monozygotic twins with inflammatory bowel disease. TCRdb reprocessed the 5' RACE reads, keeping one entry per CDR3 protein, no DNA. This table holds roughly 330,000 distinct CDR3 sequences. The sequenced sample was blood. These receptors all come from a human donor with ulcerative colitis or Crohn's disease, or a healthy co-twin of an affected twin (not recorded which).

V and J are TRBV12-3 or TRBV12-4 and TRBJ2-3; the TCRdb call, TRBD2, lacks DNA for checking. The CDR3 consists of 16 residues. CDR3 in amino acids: CASSYLAGGSTDTQYF.

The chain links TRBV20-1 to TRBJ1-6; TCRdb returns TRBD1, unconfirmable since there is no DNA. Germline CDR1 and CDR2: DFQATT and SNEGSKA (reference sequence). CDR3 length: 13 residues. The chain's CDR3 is CSALDRGNSPLHF.

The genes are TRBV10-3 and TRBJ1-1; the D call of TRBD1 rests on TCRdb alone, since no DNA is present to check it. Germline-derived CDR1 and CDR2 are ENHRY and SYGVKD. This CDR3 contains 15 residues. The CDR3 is CAISVIDRDLTEAFF.

The CDR3 reads CSARVLGANTEAFF. The V call is TRBV20-1, the J call TRBJ1-1. CDR3 length: 14 amino acids. The germline CDR1 and CDR2 sequences are DFQATT and SNEGSKA (reference sequence).

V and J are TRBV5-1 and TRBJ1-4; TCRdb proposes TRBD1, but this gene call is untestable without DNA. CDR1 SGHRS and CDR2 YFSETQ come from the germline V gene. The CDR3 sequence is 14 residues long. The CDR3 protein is CASSWTGINEKLFF.

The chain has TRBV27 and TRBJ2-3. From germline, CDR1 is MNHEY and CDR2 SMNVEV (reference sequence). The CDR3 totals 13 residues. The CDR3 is CASSKGSTDTQYF.

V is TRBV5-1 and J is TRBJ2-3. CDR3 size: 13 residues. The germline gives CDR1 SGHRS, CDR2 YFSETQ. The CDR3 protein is CASSLEGTATRYF. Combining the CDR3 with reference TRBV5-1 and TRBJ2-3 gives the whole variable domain KAGVTQTPRYLIKTRGQQVTLSCSPISGHRSVSWYQQTPGQGLQFLFEYFSETQRNKGNFPGRFSGRQFSNSRSEMNVSTLELGDSALYLCASSLEGTATRYFGPGTRLTVL.

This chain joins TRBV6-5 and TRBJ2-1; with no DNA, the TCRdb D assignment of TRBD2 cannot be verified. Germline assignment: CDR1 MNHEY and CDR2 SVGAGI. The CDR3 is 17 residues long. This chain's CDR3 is CASSYSALPSGNNEQFF.

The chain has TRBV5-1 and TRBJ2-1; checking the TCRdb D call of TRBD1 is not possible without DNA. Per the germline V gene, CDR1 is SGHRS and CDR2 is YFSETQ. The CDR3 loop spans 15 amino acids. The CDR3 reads CASSLDPDRLGEQFF.

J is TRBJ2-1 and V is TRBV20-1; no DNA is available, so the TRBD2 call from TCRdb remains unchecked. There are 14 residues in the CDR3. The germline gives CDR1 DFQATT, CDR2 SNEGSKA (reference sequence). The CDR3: CSAARLAGYNEQFF.

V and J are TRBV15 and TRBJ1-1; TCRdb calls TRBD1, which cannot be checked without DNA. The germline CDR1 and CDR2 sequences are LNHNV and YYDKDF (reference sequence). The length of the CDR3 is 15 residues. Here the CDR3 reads CATSRTATTRDRTFF.

The CDR3 here is CAISRDKYSNQPQHF. V is TRBV10-3 and J is TRBJ1-5; the D call from TCRdb, TRBD1, cannot be confirmed without DNA. This CDR3 is 15 amino acids long. CDR1 and CDR2 from the germline V gene are ENHRY and SYGVKD.

This CDR3 reads CASSAQSSGNTIYF. The gene calls are TRBV7-2 and TRBJ1-3. The CDR3 has 14 residues. Germline CDR1 and CDR2: SGHTA and FQGNSA. Filled out from reference TRBV7-2 and TRBJ1-3, the complete variable domain reads GAGVSQSPSNKVTEKGKDVELRCDPISGHTALYWYRQSLGQGLEFLIYFQGNSAPDKSGLPSDRFSAERTGGSVSTLTIQRTQQEDSAVYLCASSAQSSGNTIYFGEGSWLTVV.

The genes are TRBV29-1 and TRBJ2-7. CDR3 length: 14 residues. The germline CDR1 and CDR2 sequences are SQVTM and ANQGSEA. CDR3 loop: CSVEGVRTPYEQYF.

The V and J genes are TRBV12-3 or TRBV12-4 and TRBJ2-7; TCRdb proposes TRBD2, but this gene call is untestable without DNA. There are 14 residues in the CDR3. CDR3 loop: CASSPGALAYEQYF.

The CDR3 is CSYLGGSPSTDTQYF. J is TRBJ2-3 and V is TRBV29-1; the TRBD2 assignment by TCRdb is unverifiable without DNA. The germline V gene encodes CDR1 SQVTM and CDR2 ANQGSEA. The CDR3 runs 15 residues.

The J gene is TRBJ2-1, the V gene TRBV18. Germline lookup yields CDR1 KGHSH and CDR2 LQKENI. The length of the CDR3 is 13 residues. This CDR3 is CASSINHRDDQFF.

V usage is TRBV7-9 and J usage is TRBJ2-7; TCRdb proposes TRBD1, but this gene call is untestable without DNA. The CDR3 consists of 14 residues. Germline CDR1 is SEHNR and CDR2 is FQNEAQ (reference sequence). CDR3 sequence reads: CASGAMSRGLEQYF.

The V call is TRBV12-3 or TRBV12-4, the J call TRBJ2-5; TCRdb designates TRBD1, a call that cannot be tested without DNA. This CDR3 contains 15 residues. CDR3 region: CASSFRGKEQETQYF.

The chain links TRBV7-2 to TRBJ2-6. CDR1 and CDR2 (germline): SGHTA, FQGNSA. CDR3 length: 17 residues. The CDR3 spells CASSYKQSLSGANVLTF.

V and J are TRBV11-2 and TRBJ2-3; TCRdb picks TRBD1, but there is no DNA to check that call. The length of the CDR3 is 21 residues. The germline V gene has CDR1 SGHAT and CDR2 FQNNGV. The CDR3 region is CASSLGPLPSPGRFPTDTQYF.

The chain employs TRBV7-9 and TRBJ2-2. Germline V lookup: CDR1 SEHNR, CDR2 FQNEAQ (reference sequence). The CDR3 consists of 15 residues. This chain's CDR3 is CASSLPSANTGELFF.

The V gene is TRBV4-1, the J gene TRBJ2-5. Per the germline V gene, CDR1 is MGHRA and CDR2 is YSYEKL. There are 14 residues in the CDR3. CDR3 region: CASSRNRDQETQYF.

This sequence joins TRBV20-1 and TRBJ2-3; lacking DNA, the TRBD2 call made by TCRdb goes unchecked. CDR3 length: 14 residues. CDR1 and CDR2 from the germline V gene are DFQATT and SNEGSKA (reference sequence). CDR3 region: CSARGGYNTDTQYF.

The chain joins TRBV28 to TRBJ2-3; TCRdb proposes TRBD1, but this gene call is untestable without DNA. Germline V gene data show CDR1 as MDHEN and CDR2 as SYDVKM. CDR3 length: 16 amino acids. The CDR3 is CASPPTGDVFADTQYF.

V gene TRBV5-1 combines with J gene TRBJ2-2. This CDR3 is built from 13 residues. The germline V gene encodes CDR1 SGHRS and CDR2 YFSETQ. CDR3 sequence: CASSKRNTGELFF.

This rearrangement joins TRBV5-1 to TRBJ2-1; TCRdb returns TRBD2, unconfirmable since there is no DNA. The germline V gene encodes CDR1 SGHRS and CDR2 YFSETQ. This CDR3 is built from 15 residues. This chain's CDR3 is CASSLVAGAYNEQFF. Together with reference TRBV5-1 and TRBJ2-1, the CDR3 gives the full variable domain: KAGVTQTPRYLIKTRGQQVTLSCSPISGHRSVSWYQQTPGQGLQFLFEYFSETQRNKGNFPGRFSGRQFSNSRSEMNVSTLELGDSALYLCASSLVAGAYNEQFFGPGTRLTVL.

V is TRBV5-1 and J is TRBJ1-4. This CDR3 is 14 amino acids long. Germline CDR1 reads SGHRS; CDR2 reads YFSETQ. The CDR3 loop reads CASSLGGVGEKLFF.

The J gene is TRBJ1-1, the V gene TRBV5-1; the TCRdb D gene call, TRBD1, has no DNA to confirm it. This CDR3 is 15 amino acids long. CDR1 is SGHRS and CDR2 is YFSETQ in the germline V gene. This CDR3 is CASSFTGGTHSEAFF.

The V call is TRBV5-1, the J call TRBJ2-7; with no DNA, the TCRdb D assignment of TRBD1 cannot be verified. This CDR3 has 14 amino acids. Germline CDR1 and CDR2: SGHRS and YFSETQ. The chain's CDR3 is CASSFGQGSYEQYF.

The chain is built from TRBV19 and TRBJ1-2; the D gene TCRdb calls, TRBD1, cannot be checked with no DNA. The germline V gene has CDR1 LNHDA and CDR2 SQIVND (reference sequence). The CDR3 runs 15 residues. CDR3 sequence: CAIQDRASGAYGYTF.